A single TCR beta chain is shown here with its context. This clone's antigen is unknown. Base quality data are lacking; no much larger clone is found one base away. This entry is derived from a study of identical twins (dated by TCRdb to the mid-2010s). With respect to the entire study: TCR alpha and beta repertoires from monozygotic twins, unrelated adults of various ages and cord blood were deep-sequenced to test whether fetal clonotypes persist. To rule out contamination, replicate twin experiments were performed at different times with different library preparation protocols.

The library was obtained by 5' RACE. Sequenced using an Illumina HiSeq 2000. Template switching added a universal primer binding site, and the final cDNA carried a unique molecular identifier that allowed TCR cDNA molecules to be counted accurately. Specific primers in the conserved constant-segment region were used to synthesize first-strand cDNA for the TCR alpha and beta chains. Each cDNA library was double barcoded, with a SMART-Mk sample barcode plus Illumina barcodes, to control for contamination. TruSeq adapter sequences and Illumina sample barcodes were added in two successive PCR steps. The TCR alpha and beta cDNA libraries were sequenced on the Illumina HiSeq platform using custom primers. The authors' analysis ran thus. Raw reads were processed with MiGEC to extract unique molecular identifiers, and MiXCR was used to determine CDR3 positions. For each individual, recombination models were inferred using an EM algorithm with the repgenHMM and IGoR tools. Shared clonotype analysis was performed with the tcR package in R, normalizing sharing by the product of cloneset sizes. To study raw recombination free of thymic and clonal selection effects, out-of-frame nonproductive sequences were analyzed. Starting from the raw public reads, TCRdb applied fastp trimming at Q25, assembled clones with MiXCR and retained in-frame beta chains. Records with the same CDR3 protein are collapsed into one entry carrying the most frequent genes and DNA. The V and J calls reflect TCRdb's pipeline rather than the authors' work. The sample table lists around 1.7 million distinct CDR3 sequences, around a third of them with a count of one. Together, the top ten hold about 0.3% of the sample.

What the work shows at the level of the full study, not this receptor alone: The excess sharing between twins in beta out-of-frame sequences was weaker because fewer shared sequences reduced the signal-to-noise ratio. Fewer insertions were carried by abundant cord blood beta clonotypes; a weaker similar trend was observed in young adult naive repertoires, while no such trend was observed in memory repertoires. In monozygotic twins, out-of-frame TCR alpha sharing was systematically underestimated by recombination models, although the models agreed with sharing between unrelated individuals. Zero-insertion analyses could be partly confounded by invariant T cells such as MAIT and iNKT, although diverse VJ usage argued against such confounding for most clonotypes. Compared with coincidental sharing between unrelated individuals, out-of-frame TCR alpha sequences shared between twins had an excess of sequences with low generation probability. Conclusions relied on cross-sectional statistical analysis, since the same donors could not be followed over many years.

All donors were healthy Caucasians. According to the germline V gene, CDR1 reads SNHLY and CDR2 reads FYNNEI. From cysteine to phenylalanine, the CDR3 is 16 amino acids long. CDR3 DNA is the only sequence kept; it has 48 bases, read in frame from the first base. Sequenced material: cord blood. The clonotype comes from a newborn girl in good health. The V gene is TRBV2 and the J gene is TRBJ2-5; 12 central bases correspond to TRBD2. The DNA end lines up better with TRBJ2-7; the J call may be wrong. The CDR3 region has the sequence CASSEPSGRAGREQYF. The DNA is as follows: TGTGCCAGCAGTGAACCTAGCGGGAGGGCCGGACGCGAGCAGTACTTC.